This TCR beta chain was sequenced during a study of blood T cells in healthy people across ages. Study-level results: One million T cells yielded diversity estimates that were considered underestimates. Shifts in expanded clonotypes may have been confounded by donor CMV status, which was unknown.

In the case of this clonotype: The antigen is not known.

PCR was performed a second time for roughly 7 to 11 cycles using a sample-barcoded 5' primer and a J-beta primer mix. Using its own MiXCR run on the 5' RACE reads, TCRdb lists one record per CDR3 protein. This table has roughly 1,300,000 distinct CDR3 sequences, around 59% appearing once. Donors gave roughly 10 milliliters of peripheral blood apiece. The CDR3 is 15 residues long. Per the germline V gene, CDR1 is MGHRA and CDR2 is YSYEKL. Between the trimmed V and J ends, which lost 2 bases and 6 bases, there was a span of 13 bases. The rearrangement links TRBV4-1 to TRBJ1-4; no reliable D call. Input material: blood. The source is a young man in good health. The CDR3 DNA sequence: TGCGCCAGCAGCCAATCGGCCTCGGAGGATGAAAAACTGTTTTTT. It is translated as CASSQSASEDEKLFF.